This T cell receptor (beta chain) was recorded in a study of T cells in localized non-small cell lung cancer. General study results and limits: Tumor showed lower T cell clonality than uninvolved adjacent lung, where it was highest.

Generated by immunoSEQ multiplex PCR, the TCRdb table keeps only in-frame clones and is missing some. The sample comprises some 1,500 clones, approximately 20% of which are singletons, and approximately 20% rests with the top ten. With 1 base clipped from V and 4 bases from J, the junction kept 8 bases outside the gene matches. Germline V gene data show CDR1 as SGHRS and CDR2 as YFSETQ. The CDR3 has 16 amino acids. In regard to this clone: Its antigen is not identified.

Material: lung tumor tissue, obtained before any cancer treatment. This TCR was recovered from a male donor older than 55 with stage II squamous cell lung carcinoma. The chain carries TRBV5-1 and TRBJ1-1; 9 nucleotides line up with TRBD1. The CDR3 spells CASSLQGQGLSTEAFF. CDR3 bases: TGCGCCAGCAGCTTGCAGGGACAGGGTTTGAGCACTGAAGCTTTCTTT.